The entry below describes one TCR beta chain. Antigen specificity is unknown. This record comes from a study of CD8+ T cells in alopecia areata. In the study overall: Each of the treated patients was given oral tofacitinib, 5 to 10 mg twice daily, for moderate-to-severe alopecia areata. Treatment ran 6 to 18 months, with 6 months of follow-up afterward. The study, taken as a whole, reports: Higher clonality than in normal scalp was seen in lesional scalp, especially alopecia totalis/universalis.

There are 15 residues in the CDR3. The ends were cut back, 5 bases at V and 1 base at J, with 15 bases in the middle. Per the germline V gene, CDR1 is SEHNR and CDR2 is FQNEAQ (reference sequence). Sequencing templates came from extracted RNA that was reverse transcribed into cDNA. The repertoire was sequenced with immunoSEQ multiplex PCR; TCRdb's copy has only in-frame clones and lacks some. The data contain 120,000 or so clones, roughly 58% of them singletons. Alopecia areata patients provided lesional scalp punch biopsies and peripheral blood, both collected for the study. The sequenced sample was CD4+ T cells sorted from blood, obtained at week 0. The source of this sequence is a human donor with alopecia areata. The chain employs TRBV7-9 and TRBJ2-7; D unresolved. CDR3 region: CASSPSRQASYEQYF. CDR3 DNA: TGTGCCAGCAGCCCATCAAGGCAGGCTTCCTACGAGCAGTACTTC.